The clone carrying this T cell receptor beta chain showed up just once. In germline, CDR1 is LGHDT, CDR2 YNNKEL (reference sequence). Trimming at V came to 2 bases and at J to 5 bases, leaving 12 bases not matched to a gene. The CDR3 runs to 16 residues. As processed by the authors: Reference gene primer amplification in the assay estimated nucleated cell counts. This table comes from immunoSEQ multiplex PCR, and its TCRdb copy is limited to in-frame clones, with some not included. V and J calls and clone size follow that table, whereas D and trimming were derived from the DNA. The top ten clones hold about 15% of a sample with tens of thousands of clones, around 82% of them seen once. This sample was included in a study of blood T cell repertoires in COVID-19. Study-wide context: Both acute and convalescent COVID-19 samples were obtained from the United States, Italy and Spain. PBMCs, B-cell-depleted T cells, or T cells provided the cDNA or gDNA that made up the material.

Patients at the Seattle site were enrolled during active infection and followed longitudinally. The chain links TRBV3-1 (or the pseudogene TRBV3-2) to TRBJ2-7, with TRBD2 identical over 7 bases. Sequencing was carried out using peripheral blood. This sequence originates from a man aged 60 to 75 with COVID-19, enrolled during active disease. This CDR3 is CASSQTWTRDLNEQYF. CDR3 coding DNA: TGTGCCAGCAGCCAAACCTGGACTAGGGACCTGAACGAGCAGTACTTC.